This TCR beta chain was observed in a study of blood T cell repertoires in COVID-19 (dated by TCRdb to the early 2020s). Study-level background: Collaborator samples came from the United States, Italy and Spain and covered acute and convalescent phases of COVID-19. The prospective study material was composed of cDNA or gDNA derived from T cells, B-cell-depleted T cells, or PBMCs. Subjects who had been exposed to COVID-19, were actively infected with it, or had recovered from it provided the deeply sampled blood TCRbeta repertoires that made up the dataset. The repertoires were released in a freely available public database intended as a resource for research on the immune response to SARS-CoV-2. Samples were obtained from the ongoing ImmuneRACE study (first 160 participants) and from 1,000 to 1,500 subjects provided by 6 global collaborators. Nearly every sample came with metadata listing a de-identified subject ID, COVID-19 status, age in years and sex. Where available, HLA class I and class II types were taken from metadata supplied by the sample provider and were not determined by assay-based typing.

TCRbeta CDR3 regions were amplified from genomic DNA by means of the immunoSEQ Assay, a bias-controlled multiplex PCR. The published analysis was carried out like this. The number of nucleated cells in each sample was estimated from the amplification of reference gene primers within the assay. Sequence reads were collapsed and filtered to measure the absolute abundance of every unique TCRbeta CDR3 rearrangement. For each sample, productive Simpson clonality was calculated by taking the square root of Simpson's diversity index across productive rearrangements. TCRdb took this table from immuneACCESS and kept in-frame rearrangements with V and J called. Such tables lack part of the clones; where checked against another copy, unresolved V genes explain under half of the gap, and the rest is unexplained. That table furnishes V, J and clone size, whereas the DNA furnished D and trimming. This sample holds some 72,000 clones; roughly 80% were observed only once. The leading ten clones occupy 9.5% to 15% of the sample.

One collaborating source in Seattle enrolled patients while the patients were actively infected and followed the patients over time throughout the course of disease. Collaborating institutions collected whole blood in K2EDTA tubes following their own protocols. Collaborator samples were shipped for TCRbeta analysis as frozen whole blood, isolated PBMCs, or DNA extracted from either sample type. This clone has just a few counts. It has no known antigen specificity. Base qualities are not recorded, but no much larger clone differs from it by a single base. Relative to germline, V is 8 bases shorter and J is 6 bases shorter, with 23 bases between their ends. Taken from cysteine to phenylalanine, the CDR3 has 15 residues. Only the CDR3 part of the read is kept: 45 bases, read in frame from the first base. Beyond this particular receptor, the publication reports: The amount of clinical and demographic metadata varied by source and participant and was provided uncurated.

Sequencing used peripheral blood. The rearranged chain carries TRBV23-1 and TRBJ2-7; the D region possibly corresponds to TRBD2 (5 bases align). TRBV23-1 is classed as an ORF, of uncertain function. The source of this sequence is a man aged 45-60 years with COVID-19, enrolled during active disease. The CDR3 sequence is CASSTMGGSRLEQYF. At the DNA level, the sequence is TGCGCCAGCTCAACGATGGGTGGGAGCAGACTCGAGCAGTACTTC.